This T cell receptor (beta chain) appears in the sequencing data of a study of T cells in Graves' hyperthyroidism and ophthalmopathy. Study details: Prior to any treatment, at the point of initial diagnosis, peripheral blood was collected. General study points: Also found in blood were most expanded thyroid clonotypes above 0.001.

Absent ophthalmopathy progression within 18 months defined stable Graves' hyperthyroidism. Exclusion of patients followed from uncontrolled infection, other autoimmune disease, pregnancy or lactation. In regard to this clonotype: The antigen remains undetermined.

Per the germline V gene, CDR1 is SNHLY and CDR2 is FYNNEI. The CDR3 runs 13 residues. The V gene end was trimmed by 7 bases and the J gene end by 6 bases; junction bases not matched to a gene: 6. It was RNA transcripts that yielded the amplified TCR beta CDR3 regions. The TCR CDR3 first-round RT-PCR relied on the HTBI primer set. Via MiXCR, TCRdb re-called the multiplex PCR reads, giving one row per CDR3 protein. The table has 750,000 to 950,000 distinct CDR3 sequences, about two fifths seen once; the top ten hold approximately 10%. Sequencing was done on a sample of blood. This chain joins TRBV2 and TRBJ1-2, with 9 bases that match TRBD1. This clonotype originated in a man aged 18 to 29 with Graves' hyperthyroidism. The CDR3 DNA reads TGTGCCAGCACCGGGACAGGGCGCGATGGCTACACCTTC. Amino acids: CASTGTGRDGYTF. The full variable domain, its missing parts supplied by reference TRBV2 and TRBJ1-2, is EPEVTQTPSHQVTQMGQEVILRCVPISNHLYFYWYRQILGQKVEFLVSFYNNEISEKSEIFDDQFSVERPDGSNFTLKIRSTKLEDSAMYFCASTGTGRDGYTFGSGTRLTVV.